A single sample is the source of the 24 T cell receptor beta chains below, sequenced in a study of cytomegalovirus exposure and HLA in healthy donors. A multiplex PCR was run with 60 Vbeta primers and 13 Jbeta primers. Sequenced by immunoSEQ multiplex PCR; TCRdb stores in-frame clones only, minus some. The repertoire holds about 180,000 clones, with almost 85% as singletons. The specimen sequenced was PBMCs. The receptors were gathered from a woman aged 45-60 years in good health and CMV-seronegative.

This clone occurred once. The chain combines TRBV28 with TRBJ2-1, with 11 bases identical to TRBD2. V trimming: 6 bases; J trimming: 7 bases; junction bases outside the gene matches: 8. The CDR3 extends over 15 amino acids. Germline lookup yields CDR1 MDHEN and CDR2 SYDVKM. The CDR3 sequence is CASRPTSGGANEQFF. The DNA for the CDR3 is TGTGCCAGCAGACCTACTAGCGGGGGCGCAAATGAGCAGTTCTTC.

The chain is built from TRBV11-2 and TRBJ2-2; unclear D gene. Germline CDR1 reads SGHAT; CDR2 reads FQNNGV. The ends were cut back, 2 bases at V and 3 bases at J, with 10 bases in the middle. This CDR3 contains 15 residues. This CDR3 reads CASSLKPRDTGELFF. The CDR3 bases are TGTGCCAGCAGCTTAAAGCCTCGGGACACCGGGGAGCTGTTTTTT.

Here the CDR3 reads CAISNTRLNEQFF. The CDR3 coding sequence is TGTGCCATCAGCAATACTAGGCTCAATGAGCAGTTCTTC. The rearrangement links TRBV10-3 to TRBJ2-1; D might be TRBD2 (5 bases). The CDR3 extends over 13 amino acids. Germline V gene sequence: CDR1 ENHRY, CDR2 SYGVKD. V lost 6 bases and J 6 bases, leaving 12 bases between the germline ends.

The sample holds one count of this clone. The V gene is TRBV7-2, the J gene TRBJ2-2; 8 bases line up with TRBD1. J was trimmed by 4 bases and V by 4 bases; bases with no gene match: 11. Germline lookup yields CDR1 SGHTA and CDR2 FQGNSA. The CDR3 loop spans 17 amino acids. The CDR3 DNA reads TGTGCCAGCAGCTCAACTTCCGGGACAGGACTCACCGGGGAGCTGTTTTTT. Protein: CASSSTSGTGLTGELFF.

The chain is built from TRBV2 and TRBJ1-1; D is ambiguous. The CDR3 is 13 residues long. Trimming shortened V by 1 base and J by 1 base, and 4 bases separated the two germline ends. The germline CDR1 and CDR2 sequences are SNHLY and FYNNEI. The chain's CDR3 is CASSEGRNTEAFF. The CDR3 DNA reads TGTGCCAGCAGTGAAGGGAGGAACACTGAAGCTTTCTTT.

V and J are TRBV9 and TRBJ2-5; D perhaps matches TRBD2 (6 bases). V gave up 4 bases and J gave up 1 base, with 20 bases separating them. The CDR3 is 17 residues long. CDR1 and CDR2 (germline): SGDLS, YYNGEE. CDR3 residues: CASSPGVAADLQETQYF. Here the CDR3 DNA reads TGTGCCAGCAGCCCCGGGGTAGCGGCGGACCTCCAAGAGACCCAGTACTTC. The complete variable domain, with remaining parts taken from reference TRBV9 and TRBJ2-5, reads DSGVTQTPKHLITATGQRVTLRCSPRSGDLSVYWYQQSLDQGLQFLIQYYNGEERAKGNILERFSAQQFPDLHSELNLSSLELGDSALYFCASSPGVAADLQETQYFGPGTRLLVL.

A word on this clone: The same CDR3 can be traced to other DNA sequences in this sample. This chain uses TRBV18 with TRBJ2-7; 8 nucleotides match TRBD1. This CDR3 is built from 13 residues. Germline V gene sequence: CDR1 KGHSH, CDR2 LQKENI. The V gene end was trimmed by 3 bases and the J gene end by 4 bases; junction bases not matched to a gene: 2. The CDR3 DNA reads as TGTGCCAGCTCACCCGGGACAGGATACGAGCAGTACTTC. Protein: CASSPGTGYEQYF. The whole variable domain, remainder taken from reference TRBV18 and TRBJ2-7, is NAGVMQNPRHLVRRRGQEARLRCSPMKGHSHVYWYRQLPEEGLKFMVYLQKENIIDESGMPKERFSAEFPKEGPSILRIQQVVRGDSAAYFCASSPGTGYEQYFGPGTRLTVT.

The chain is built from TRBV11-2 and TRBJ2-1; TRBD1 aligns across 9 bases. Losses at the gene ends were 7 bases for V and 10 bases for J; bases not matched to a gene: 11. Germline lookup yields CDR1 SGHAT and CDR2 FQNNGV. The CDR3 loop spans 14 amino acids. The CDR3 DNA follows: TGTGCCAGCAACGGACAGGGGAGTTCACAGGAGCAGTTCTTC. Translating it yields CASNGQGSSQEQFF.

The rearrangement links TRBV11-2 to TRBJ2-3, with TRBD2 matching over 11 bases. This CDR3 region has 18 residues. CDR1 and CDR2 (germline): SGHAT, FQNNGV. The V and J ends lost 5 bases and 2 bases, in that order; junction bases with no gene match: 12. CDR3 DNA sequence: TGTGCCAGCAGCCCACGCCCCACTAGCGGGGGCCCCACAGATACGCAGTATTTT. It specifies CASSPRPTSGGPTDTQYF.

Here the CDR3 DNA reads TGTGCCAGCCTAGGACAGGGTTTGCGCACAGATACGCAGTATTTT. This gives the protein CASLGQGLRTDTQYF. The rearrangement links TRBV7-9 to TRBJ2-3, with TRBD1 identical over 8 bases. CDR3 length: 15 amino acids. With 8 bases clipped from V and 1 base from J, the junction kept 8 bases outside the gene matches. Germline V gene lookup returns CDR1 SEHNR and CDR2 FQNEAQ (reference sequence).

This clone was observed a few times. The CDR3 here is CASRLNYGYTF. The CDR3 DNA sequence: TGTGCCAGCCGTCTAAACTATGGCTACACCTTC. The chain recombines TRBV28 with TRBJ1-2; D is ambiguous. The CDR3 loop spans 11 amino acids. In germline, CDR1 is MDHEN, CDR2 SYDVKM. Trimming took off 8 bases at V and 2 bases at J, with 6 bases between the two ends.

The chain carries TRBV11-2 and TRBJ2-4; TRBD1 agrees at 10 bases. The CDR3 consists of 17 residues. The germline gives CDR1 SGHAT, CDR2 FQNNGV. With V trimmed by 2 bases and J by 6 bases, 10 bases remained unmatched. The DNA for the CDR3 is TGTGCCAGCAGCTTAAGGGGGACAGGGGTCTATGGAAACATTCAGTACTTC. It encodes CASSLRGTGVYGNIQYF.

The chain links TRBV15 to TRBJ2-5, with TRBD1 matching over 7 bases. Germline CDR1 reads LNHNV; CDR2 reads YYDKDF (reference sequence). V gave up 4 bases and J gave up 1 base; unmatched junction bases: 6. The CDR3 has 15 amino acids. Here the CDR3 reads CATSIGQDSQETQYF. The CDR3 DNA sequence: TGTGCCACCAGCATCGGACAGGACAGCCAAGAGACCCAGTACTTC.

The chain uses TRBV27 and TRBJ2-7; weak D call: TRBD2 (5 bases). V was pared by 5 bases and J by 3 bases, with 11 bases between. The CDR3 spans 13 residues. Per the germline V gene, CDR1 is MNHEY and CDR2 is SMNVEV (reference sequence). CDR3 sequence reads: CASSPETSYEQYF. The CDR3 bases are TGTGCCAGCAGTCCCGAAACTAGCTACGAGCAGTACTTC.

The CDR3 sequence is CASTTEGSGRETQYF. Here the CDR3 DNA reads TGTGCCAGCACTACGGAGGGGTCAGGAAGAGAGACCCAGTACTTC. The chain employs TRBV5-4 and TRBJ2-5; possible D gene TRBD2, 6 bases. The V end lost 6 bases, the J end lost 4 bases, and 19 bases lay between the germline ends. CDR3 length equals 15 residues. Per the germline V gene, CDR1 is SGHNT and CDR2 is YYREEE (reference sequence). The whole variable domain, remainder taken from reference TRBV5-4 and TRBJ2-5, is ETGVTQSPTHLIKTRGQQVTLRCSSQSGHNTVSWYQQALGQGPQFIFQYYREEENGRGNFPPRFSGLQFPNYSSELNVNALELDDSALYLCASTTEGSGRETQYFGPGTRLLVL.

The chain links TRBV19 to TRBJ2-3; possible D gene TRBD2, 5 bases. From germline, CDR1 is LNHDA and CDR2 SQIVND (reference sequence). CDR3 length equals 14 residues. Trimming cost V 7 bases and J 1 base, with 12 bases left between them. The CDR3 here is CASTGVGGTDTQYF. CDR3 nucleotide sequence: TGTGCCAGTACCGGGGTGGGAGGCACAGATACGCAGTATTTT.

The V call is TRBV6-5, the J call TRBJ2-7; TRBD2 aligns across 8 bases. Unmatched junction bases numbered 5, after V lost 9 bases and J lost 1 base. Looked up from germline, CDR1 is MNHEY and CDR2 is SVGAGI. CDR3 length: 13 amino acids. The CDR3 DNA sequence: TGTGCCAGTTTAGCGGGATTTTCCTACGAGCAGTACTTC. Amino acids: CASLAGFSYEQYF.

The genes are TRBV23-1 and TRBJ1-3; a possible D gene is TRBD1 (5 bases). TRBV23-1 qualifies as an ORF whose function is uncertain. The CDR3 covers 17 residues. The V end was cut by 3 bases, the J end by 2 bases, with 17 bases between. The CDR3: CASSQAVVTAAGNTIYF. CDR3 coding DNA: TGCGCCAGCAGTCAGGCCGTTGTGACAGCTGCTGGAAACACCATATATTTT.

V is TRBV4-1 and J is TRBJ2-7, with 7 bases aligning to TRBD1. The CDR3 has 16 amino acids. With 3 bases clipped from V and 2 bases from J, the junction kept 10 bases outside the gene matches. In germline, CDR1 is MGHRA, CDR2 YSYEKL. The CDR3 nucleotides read TGCGCCAGCAGCCATTCAATCTACAGGGGCCCCTACGAGCAGTACTTC. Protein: CASSHSIYRGPYEQYF.

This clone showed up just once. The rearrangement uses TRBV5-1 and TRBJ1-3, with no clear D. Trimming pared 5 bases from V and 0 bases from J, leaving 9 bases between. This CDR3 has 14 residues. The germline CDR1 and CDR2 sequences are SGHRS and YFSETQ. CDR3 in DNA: TGCGCCAGCAGGGAGGAGCACTCTGGAAACACCATATATTTT. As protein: CASREEHSGNTIYF.

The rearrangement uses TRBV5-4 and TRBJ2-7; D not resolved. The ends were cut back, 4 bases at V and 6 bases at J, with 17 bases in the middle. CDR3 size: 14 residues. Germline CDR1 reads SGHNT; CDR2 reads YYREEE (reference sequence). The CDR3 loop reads CASSNPIVPGEQYF. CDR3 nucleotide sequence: TGTGCCAGCAGCAATCCAATCGTACCGGGCGAGCAGTACTTC.

The CDR3 DNA follows: TGCGCCAGCAGCTTGGAGCTGGAGCAGTTCTTC. Its translation is CASSLELEQFF. The V call is TRBV5-1, the J call TRBJ2-1; D is ambiguous. CDR3 length: 11 amino acids. Germline CDR1 reads SGHRS; CDR2 reads YFSETQ. Trimming took 0 bases from V and 10 from J, leaving 5 bases between them.

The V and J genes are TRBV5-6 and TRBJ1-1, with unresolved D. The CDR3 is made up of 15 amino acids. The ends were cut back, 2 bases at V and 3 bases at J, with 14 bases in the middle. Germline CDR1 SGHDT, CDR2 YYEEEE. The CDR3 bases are TGTGCCAGCAGCTTAAGGACGGACTACCACACTGAAGCTTTCTTT. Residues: CASSLRTDYHTEAFF. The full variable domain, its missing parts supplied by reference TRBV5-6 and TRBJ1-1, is DAGVTQSPTHLIKTRGQQVTLRCSPKSGHDTVSWYQQALGQGPQFIFQYYEEEERQRGNFPDRFSGHQFPNYSSELNVNALLLGDSALYLCASSLRTDYHTEAFFGQGTRLTVV.

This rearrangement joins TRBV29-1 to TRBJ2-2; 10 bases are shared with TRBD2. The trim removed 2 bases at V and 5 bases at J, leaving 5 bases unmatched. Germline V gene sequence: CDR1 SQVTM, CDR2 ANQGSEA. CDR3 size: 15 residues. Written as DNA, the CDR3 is TGCAGCGTTGAAACTAGCGGGGACACTACCGGGGAGCTGTTTTTT. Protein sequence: CSVETSGDTTGELFF.